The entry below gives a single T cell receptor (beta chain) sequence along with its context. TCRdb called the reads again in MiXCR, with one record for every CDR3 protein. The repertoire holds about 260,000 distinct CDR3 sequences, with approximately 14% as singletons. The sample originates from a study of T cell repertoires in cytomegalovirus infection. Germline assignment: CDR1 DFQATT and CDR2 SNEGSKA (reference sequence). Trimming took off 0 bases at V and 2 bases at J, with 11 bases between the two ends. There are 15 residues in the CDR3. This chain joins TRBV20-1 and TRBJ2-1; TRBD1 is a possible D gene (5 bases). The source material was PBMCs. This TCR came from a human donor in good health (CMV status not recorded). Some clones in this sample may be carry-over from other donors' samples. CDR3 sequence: CSARDPQGAYNEQFF. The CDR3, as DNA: TGCAGTGCTAGAGATCCGCAGGGCGCCTACAATGAGCAGTTCTTC.